This T cell receptor beta chain was captured in a study of identical twins. MiXCR was run by TCRdb on the 5' RACE reads, yielding one entry per CDR3 protein. The sample has just over 500,000 distinct CDR3 sequences, 22% seen once. This sample was shared with a second study, whose subject was T cells expressing NK-cell markers.

This clonotype was obtained from a woman aged 18 to 35 in good health. What was sequenced was CD4+ T cells sorted from blood.

The CDR3: CSVVGDRKAFF. The CDR3 region has the DNA TGCAGCGTTGTGGGGGACAGGAAAGCTTTCTTT. The genes are TRBV29-1 and TRBJ1-1; 8 bases are shared with TRBD1. This CDR3 region has 11 residues. Trimming cost V 4 bases and J 9 bases; bases outside gene matches: 4. The germline CDR1 and CDR2 sequences are SQVTM and ANQGSEA.